Listed below are T cell receptor beta chains from one sample, sequenced in a study of T-cell memory formation after mild COVID-19. TCRdb reanalysed the 5' RACE reads using MiXCR and keeps one entry per CDR3 protein. The table has more than 300,000 distinct CDR3 sequences, 20% seen once. Sequences were obtained from PBMCs or a T cell subset sorted from them (not recorded which). All receptors derive from a man younger than 35 who had mild COVID-19 (a few samples of this study predate the infection). Cell type and time point are not known. CDR3s include the opening cysteine and the closing phenylalanine or tryptophan. A D gene is named only where the DNA matches it firmly. Clone size appears in some rows only: once, few, many, or a class for an expanded clone.

TRBJ1-4,few,TRBV5-1,NA,TGCGCCAGCAGCCCGAGGGGGGACCAGGGACTGTTTTTT,CASSPRGDQGLFF
TRBJ2-5,NA,TRBV3-1,NA,TGTGCCAGCAGCCAAAGGGGAGGCAGGACGGAGACCCAGTACTTC,CASSQRGGRTETQYF
TRBJ1-1,few,TRBV7-2,TRBD1,TGTGCCAGCAGGCCTAACAGGGGAACTGAAGCTTTCTTT,CASRPNRGTEAFF
TRBJ1-4,NA,TRBV12-3/TRBV12-4,TRBD1,TGTGCCAGCAGCCGAAGACGTACAGGGGGACTTTCGAGCGAACTGTTTTTT,CASSRRRTGGLSSELFF
TRBJ2-1,few,TRBV29-1,NA,TGCAGCGTTGAAGATGCGGAACAGATTGCCTACAATGAGCAGTTCTTC,CSVEDAEQIAYNEQFF
TRBJ2-2,NA,TRBV10-1,NA,TGCGCCAGCAGTAAAGGTGGCGGGGAGCTGTTTTTT,CASSKGGGELFF
TRBJ2-7,NA,TRBV12-3/TRBV12-4,NA,TGTGCCAGCAGCATTGGACCACCCAGCGAGCAGTACTTC,CASSIGPPSEQYF
TRBJ1-1,NA,TRBV27,NA,TGTGCCAGCGGAGGACTCCCTCCGAACACTGAAGCTTTCTTT,CASGGLPPNTEAFF
TRBJ2-3,few,TRBV6-6,NA,TGTGCCAGCATTTCTGGGTGGGCCCGGATTGTCGGTACGCAGTATTTT,CASISGWARIVGTQYF
TRBJ2-1,NA,TRBV4-2,TRBD1,TGTGCCAGCAGCCAGCTACAGGGGACAAATGAGCAGTTCTTC,CASSQLQGTNEQFF
TRBJ1-2,few,TRBV6-2/TRBV6-3,TRBD1,TGTGCCAGCAGTTACTCTGGACAGGGGCTGAGGAGCTACACCTTC,CASSYSGQGLRSYTF
TRBJ2-2,NA,TRBV3-1,NA,TGTGCCAGCAGCCAAGGTTCAGGCACCGGGGAGCTGTTTTTT,CASSQGSGTGELFF
TRBJ1-2,NA,TRBV6-2/TRBV6-3,TRBD1,TGTGCCAGCAGTTATGATACAGGGGACAACTATGGCTACACCTTC,CASSYDTGDNYGYTF
TRBJ2-1,NA,TRBV27,NA,TGTGCCACTTACCAGGGGACAAGCTCCTACAATGAGCAGTTCTTC,CATYQGTSSYNEQFF
TRBJ1-4,NA,TRBV20-1,NA,TGCAGTGCTAGACAGGGGCCAAATGAAAAACTGTTTTTT,CSARQGPNEKLFF
TRBJ1-2,few,TRBV5-1,TRBD1,TGCGCCAGCAGCTTGGCGGGACAGGGAATCCATGGCTACACCTTC,CASSLAGQGIHGYTF
TRBJ1-4,few,TRBV5-5,NA,TGTGCCAGCAGCCGACAAGTTGAAAAACTGTTTTTT,CASSRQVEKLFF
TRBJ1-2,NA,TRBV7-6,NA,TGTGCCAGCAGCTTAGCCCCCAAACAGGGTGACTATGGCTACACCTTC,CASSLAPKQGDYGYTF
TRBJ2-3,many,TRBV5-1,NA,TGCGCCAGCAGCTCCGCTTCAGGGGCAGATACGCAGTATTTT,CASSSASGADTQYF
TRBJ2-5,few,TRBV12-3/TRBV12-4,NA,TGTGCCAGCAGTTTCGGAGCTTCGTACCAAGAGACCCAGTACTTC,CASSFGASYQETQYF
TRBJ2-1,NA,TRBV7-2,NA,TGTGCCAGCAGCTGGGGGGGCGCGGTTTACAATGAGCAGTTCTTC,CASSWGGAVYNEQFF
TRBJ2-5,few,TRBV5-1,TRBD2,TGCGCCAGCAGCGTTAGCGGGGGGCCTCACCAAGAGACCCAGTACTTC,CASSVSGGPHQETQYF
TRBJ2-2,NA,TRBV5-1,NA,TGCGCCAGCAGCTTGGGGTTTCGGACAGTCACCGGGGAGCTGTTTTTT,CASSLGFRTVTGELFF
TRBJ1-5,NA,TRBV27,NA,TGTGCCAGCAGTTTATCACAGAACAATCAGCCCCAGCATTTT,CASSLSQNNQPQHF
TRBJ2-1,few,TRBV4-3,TRBD2,TGCGCCAGCAGCCAAGAGAGACTAGCGACTTACAATGAGCAGTTCTTC,CASSQERLATYNEQFF
TRBJ2-5,few,TRBV29-1,TRBD1,TGCAGCGTTGAAGGGACAGGGATAGGTGATGAGACCCAGTACTTC,CSVEGTGIGDETQYF
TRBJ2-1,few,TRBV27,TRBD1,TGTGCCAGCAGTTCCCGGGACAGGGGTGAGTTCTTC,CASSSRDRGEFF
TRBJ2-5,once,TRBV3-1,NA,TGTGCCAGCAGCCGACAAGAAGAGACCCAGTACTTC,CASSRQEETQYF
TRBJ2-3,NA,TRBV7-9,TRBD1,TGTGCCAGCAGCCAAGGACAGGGCGGGAGCACAGATACGCAGTATTTT,CASSQGQGGSTDTQYF
TRBJ2-3,few,TRBV7-6,NA,TGTGCCAGCAGCTTAGCGTTACCTGGCACAGATACGCAGTATTTT,CASSLALPGTDTQYF
TRBJ2-2,few,TRBV7-2,NA,TGTGCCAGCAGCTCGCAGGGTTCATACACCGGGGAGCTGTTTTTT,CASSSQGSYTGELFF
TRBJ1-2,NA,TRBV4-1,NA,TGCGCCAGCAGCCAAGTAGGGGACTATGGCTACACCTTC,CASSQVGDYGYTF
TRBJ2-2,few,TRBV6-6,NA,TGTGCCAGCAGTTCCGATCCTACCGGGGAGCTGTTTTTT,CASSSDPTGELFF
TRBJ2-2,NA,TRBV7-3,TRBD2,TGTGCCAGCAGCTTTCAAGCGGGACTAGGGAACACCGGGGAGCTGTTTTTT,CASSFQAGLGNTGELFF
TRBJ2-7,NA,TRBV6-2/TRBV6-3,NA,TGTGCCAGCAGCCCGAGGGGGAGGAACTCCTACGAGCAGTACTTC,CASSPRGRNSYEQYF
TRBJ2-3,NA,TRBV3-1,NA,TGTGCCAGCAGCCGTACTATGGCCTCGGCAGATACGCAGTATTTT,CASSRTMASADTQYF
TRBJ1-2,few,TRBV11-2,NA,TGTGCCAGCAGCTCCCTCCGAGACAAGAGGGGCTATGGCTACACCTTC,CASSSLRDKRGYGYTF
TRBJ1-5,NA,TRBV4-3,NA,TGCGCCAGCAGCCAAGATGATGGGGGGCGGCAGCCCCAGCATTTT,CASSQDDGGRQPQHF
TRBJ2-6,NA,TRBV20-1,NA,TGCAGTGCTAGAAGCGGGACATCGGGGGCCAACGTCCTGACTTTC,CSARSGTSGANVLTF
TRBJ2-1,NA,TRBV11-2,NA,TGTGCCAGCAGCCCTGAGAACTCCTTTGGGAATGAGCAGTTCTTC,CASSPENSFGNEQFF
TRBJ2-2,NA,TRBV12-3/TRBV12-4,NA,TGTGCCAGCAGTTTATACTCGAGTCCGAACACCGGGGAGCTGTTTTTT,CASSLYSSPNTGELFF
TRBJ2-3,NA,TRBV20-1,NA,TGCAGTGCGAGCACAACGCGGGGTGGCGATACGCAGTATTTT,CSASTTRGGDTQYF
TRBJ1-4,NA,TRBV5-1,TRBD1,TGCGCCAGCAGCTTGGGATATGGGACAGGGGGAGAAAAACTGTTTTTT,CASSLGYGTGGEKLFF
TRBJ2-5,few,TRBV12-3/TRBV12-4,NA,TGTGCCAGCAGCCCGACAGGGACTCGAGAGACCCAGTACTTC,CASSPTGTRETQYF
TRBJ2-1,many,TRBV7-2,TRBD1,TGTGCCAGCAGCTTAGCGATGGCAGGGGGCTACAATGAGCAGTTCTTC,CASSLAMAGGYNEQFF
TRBJ1-2,few,TRBV12-3/TRBV12-4,TRBD1,TGTGCCAGCAGTTTCGGACAGGGGGCTGTTGGCTACACCTTC,CASSFGQGAVGYTF